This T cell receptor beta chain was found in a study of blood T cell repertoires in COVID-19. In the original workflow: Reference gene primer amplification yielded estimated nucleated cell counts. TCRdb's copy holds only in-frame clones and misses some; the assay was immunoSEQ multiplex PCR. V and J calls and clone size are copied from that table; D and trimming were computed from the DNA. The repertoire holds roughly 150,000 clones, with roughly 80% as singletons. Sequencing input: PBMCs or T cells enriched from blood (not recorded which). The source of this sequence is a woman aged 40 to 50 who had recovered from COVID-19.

The CDR3 protein is CASSEVPGQGIETQYF. The CDR3, as DNA: TGTGCCAGCAGTGAAGTACCGGGACAGGGGATAGAGACCCAGTACTTC. The chain recombines TRBV6-1 with TRBJ2-5, with 10 bases aligning to TRBD1. V shed 1 base, J shed 4 bases, and the junction held 6 bases outside the gene matches. The CDR3 consists of 16 residues. Germline V gene lookup returns CDR1 MNHNS and CDR2 SASEGT.